In this sample, the clone carrying this T cell receptor beta chain turned up a few times. What it recognizes is unknown. On the basis of clinical symptoms, serum thyroxine and TRAb, thyroid ultrasound and orbital computed tomography, diagnoses were made. PBMCs were obtained from 10 ml fresh peripheral blood. The CDR3 regions of TCR beta were amplified from RNA transcripts. The HTBI primer set was used in a first-round RT-PCR of the TCR CDR3. A single record per CDR3 protein comes from TCRdb applying MiXCR to the multiplex PCR reads. The data show hundreds of thousands of distinct CDR3 sequences, 20% seen once. The sample is drawn from a study of T cells in Graves' hyperthyroidism and ophthalmopathy. Study-level findings and limits: Model output signaled ophthalmopathy a median about 6.3 months ahead of onset. Most thyroid clonotypes with frequency above 0.001 were detected in blood.

Trimming removed 4 bases at V and 7 bases at J, with 12 bases between. CDR1 and CDR2 (germline): SGHRS, YFSETQ. The CDR3 runs 13 residues. This rearrangement joins TRBV5-1 to TRBJ2-1; TRBD1 or TRBD2 may be the D gene (5 bases each). This sequence originates from a man between 40 and 49 years old with Graves' ophthalmopathy. Sequencing used blood. DNA of the CDR3: TGCGCCAGCAGCACCGGGGCTTGGAATGAGCAGTTCTTC. Its protein is CASSTGAWNEQFF. The variable domain in full, with the rest retrieved from reference TRBV5-1 and TRBJ2-1, is KAGVTQTPRYLIKTRGQQVTLSCSPISGHRSVSWYQQTPGQGLQFLFEYFSETQRNKGNFPGRFSGRQFSNSRSEMNVSTLELGDSALYLCASSTGAWNEQFFGPGTRLTVL.